The present TCR beta chain was sequenced within a study of CD8 T cells in Susac syndrome. In the study overall: At the time of blood draw, patients with Susac syndrome were therapy-naive, receiving corticosteroids, or receiving intravenous immunoglobulin alone.

CD8+ and CD4+ blood T cells underwent TCR beta sequencing. While CD8+ and CD4+ T cells were isolated negatively, TEMRA cells were enriched by FACS. Random hexamers were used to reverse transcribe roughly 0.45 to 1 ug of RNA. With immunoSEQ multiplex PCR, TCR beta CDR3 was amplified across 54 Vbeta and 13 Jbeta. TCRdb called the immunoSEQ multiplex PCR reads again in MiXCR, with one record for every CDR3 protein. Of 95,000 to 150,000 distinct CDR3 sequences listed, roughly 95% are singletons. The clonotype comes from a human donor with Susac syndrome. Sequencing was performed on CD4+ T cells from PBMCs.

The CDR3, as DNA: TGTGCCAGCAGCTTACAGGGGAACTATGGCTACACCTTC. Residues: CASSLQGNYGYTF. V gene TRBV7-6 combines with J gene TRBJ1-2; tentatively, D is TRBD1 (6 bases). Per germline, CDR1 SGHVS and CDR2 FNYEAQ. V was cut by 2 bases and J by 2 bases, with 6 bases left in between. There are 13 residues in the CDR3.